This T cell receptor beta chain was sequenced during a study of T cells in pancreatic ductal adenocarcinoma. Regarding the study as a whole: Mean clonality was around 0.1 in tumors and roughly 0.072 in blood, not significantly different.

Worth noting for this clone: What it binds is unknown.

CDR1 and CDR2 from the germline V gene are MNHNS and SASEGT. This CDR3 has 12 amino acids. V gave up 6 bases and J gave up 8 bases, with 10 bases separating them. Generated by immunoSEQ multiplex PCR, the TCRdb table keeps only in-frame clones and is missing some. Among over 85,000 clones listed, 90% to 95% were seen once. Selected pancreatic ductal adenocarcinoma patients had undergone surgery without neoadjuvant therapy. The source material was PBMCs. The TCR originated in a human donor with pancreatic ductal adenocarcinoma. The rearrangement uses TRBV6-1 and TRBJ1-4, with D possibly matching TRBD1 (6 bases). The CDR3 DNA follows: TGTGCCAGCAGCCAGGGGTTAGAAAAACTGTTTTTT. Protein: CASSQGLEKLFF.